A single sample is the source of the 13 T cell receptor beta chains below, sequenced in a study of CD8+ T cells in alopecia areata. cDNA serving as the sequencing template came from extracted, reverse transcribed RNA. TCRdb's table, derived via immunoSEQ multiplex PCR, lists solely in-frame clones and lacks some. The table has over 150,000 clones, 63% seen once. Sequences were derived from CD4+ T cells sorted from blood, sampled at week 0. The receptor source for this set is a human donor with alopecia areata.

The CDR3 is CASSETGVTGELFF. The CDR3 coding sequence is TGTGCCAGCAGTGAAACAGGGGTCACCGGGGAGCTGTTTTTT. The gene calls are TRBV25-1 and TRBJ2-2, with 7 bases identical to TRBD1. The germline gives CDR1 MGHDK, CDR2 SYGVNS. J gave up 4 bases and V 2 bases, and 1 base lay outside the gene matches. CDR3 size: 14 residues. The whole variable domain, remainder taken from reference TRBV25-1 and TRBJ2-2, is EADIYQTPRYLVIGTGKKITLECSQTMGHDKMYWYQQDPGMELHLIHYSYGVNSTEKGDLSSESTVSRIRTEHFPLTLESARPSHTSQYLCASSETGVTGELFFGEGSRLTVL.

The chain carries TRBV30 and TRBJ2-7; D is possibly TRBD2 (5 bases). The germline V gene has CDR1 GTSNPN and CDR2 SVGIG (reference sequence). V shed 3 bases and J shed 3 bases, with 9 bases lying between them. The CDR3 is 12 amino acids. CDR3 coding DNA: TGTGCCTGGAGCGGAGGTTTCTACGAGCAGTACTTC. It encodes CAWSGGFYEQYF. The entire variable domain, with the rest obtained from reference TRBV30 and TRBJ2-7, is as follows: SQTIHQWPATLVQPVGSPLSLECTVEGTSNPNLYWYRQAAGRGLQLLFYSVGIGQISSEVPQNLSASRPQDRQFILSSKKLLLSDSGFYLCAWSGGFYEQYFGPGTRLTVT.

The chain links TRBV9 to TRBJ2-3; 8 nucleotides align to TRBD2. The germline V gene encodes CDR1 SGDLS and CDR2 YYNGEE. The CDR3 extends over 15 amino acids. V was pared by 4 bases and J by 9 bases, with 13 bases of the junction left unmatched. DNA of the CDR3: TGTGCCAGCAGCATTAGCGGGGACTCCATCGCGACGCAGTATTTT. It yields the protein CASSISGDSIATQYF.

The chain is built from TRBV29-1 and TRBJ1-2, with D unresolved. The CDR3 consists of 12 residues. Germline loops: CDR1 SQVTM, CDR2 ANQGSEA. Trimming left V 6 bases short and J 7 bases short, with 15 bases between. The chain's CDR3 is CSVQKLGSGYTF. In DNA, the CDR3 is TGCAGCGTACAAAAGTTAGGGTCTGGCTACACCTTC. Variable domain in full (rest from reference TRBV29-1 and TRBJ1-2): SAVISQKPSRDICQRGTSLTIQCQVDSQVTMMFWYRQQPGQSLTLIATANQGSEATYESGFVIDKFPISRPNLTFSTLTVSNMSPEDSSIYLCSVQKLGSGYTFGSGTRLTVV.

This clone was observed a few times. V is TRBV5-1 and J is TRBJ1-1, with 7 bases that match TRBD1. Germline trimming cut 1 base from V and 4 bases from J; bases unmatched to any gene: 1. The germline V gene has CDR1 SGHRS and CDR2 YFSETQ. The CDR3 loop spans 13 amino acids. CDR3 DNA: TGCGCCAGCAGCTTGACAGGGGCCACTGAAGCTTTCTTT. Translating it yields CASSLTGATEAFF.

This clone was observed a few times. The chain uses TRBV7-2 and TRBJ2-7; D gene uncertain. Between the trimmed V and J ends, which lost 5 bases and 5 bases, there was a span of 10 bases. The CDR3 runs 12 residues. In germline, CDR1 is SGHTA, CDR2 FQGNSA. The DNA for the CDR3 is TGTGCCAGCAGCCCTCTTTTGGACGAGCAGTACTTC. Amino acid sequence: CASSPLLDEQYF.

The V gene is TRBV25-1, the J gene TRBJ1-2; D gene uncertain. CDR1 is MGHDK, CDR2 SYGVNS, per germline. The CDR3 runs to 14 residues. Trimming removed 6 bases from V and 5 bases from J, with 16 bases in between. CDR3 DNA: TGTGCCAGCAGCACCGCTGGACGGGGTTATGGCTACACCTTC. Translation: CASSTAGRGYGYTF.

The chain joins TRBV10-3 to TRBJ2-7; D call uncertain. In germline, CDR1 is ENHRY, CDR2 SYGVKD. V lost 0 bases to trimming and J lost 3 bases, with 9 bases between them. The CDR3 sequence is 14 residues long. CDR3 sequence reads: CAISESNMGYEQYF. CDR3 DNA sequence: TGTGCCATCAGTGAGTCGAATATGGGCTACGAGCAGTACTTC.

The rearrangement links TRBV4-3 to TRBJ2-3, with 8 bases aligning to TRBD2. CDR3 length: 15 amino acids. J was trimmed by 5 bases and V by 0 bases; bases with no gene match: 4. Germline loops: CDR1 LGHNA, CDR2 YSLEER. The CDR3 region has the DNA TGCGCCAGCAGCCAAGACCGGGGGGGCCGAGATACGCAGTATTTT. It codes for CASSQDRGGRDTQYF.

This clone was seen just once. This chain joins TRBV15 and TRBJ2-6; 7 nucleotides agree with TRBD1. The CDR3 consists of 15 residues. V shed 4 bases and J 0 bases; nucleotides not matched to a gene: 0. Germline V gives CDR1 LNHNV, CDR2 YYDKDF (reference sequence). CDR3 sequence reads: CATSKGASGANVLTF. CDR3 bases: TGTGCCACCAGCAAGGGGGCCTCTGGGGCCAACGTCCTGACTTTC.

The genes are TRBV29-1 and TRBJ1-1; 9 positions agree with TRBD1. Germline CDR1 reads SQVTM; CDR2 reads ANQGSEA. The V gene end was trimmed by 0 bases and the J gene end by 2 bases; junction bases not matched to a gene: 10. The CDR3 is 17 residues long. The CDR3 reads CSVEDRAGTGINTEAFF. The CDR3 DNA follows: TGCAGCGTTGAAGATAGGGCCGGGACAGGGATAAACACTGAAGCTTTCTTT.

This clone has a handful of counts. The chain carries TRBV5-6 and TRBJ2-2; D uncertain. The CDR3 is made up of 12 amino acids. Between the trimmed V and J ends, which lost 1 base and 2 bases, there was a span of 0 bases. The germline CDR1 and CDR2 sequences are SGHDT and YYEEEE. CDR3 bases: TGTGCCAGCAGCTTGAACACCGGGGAGCTGTTTTTT. Its translation is CASSLNTGELFF.

This chain joins TRBV29-1 and TRBJ1-1; the match to TRBD1 covers 10 bases. After removal of 6 bases from V and 1 base from J, the junction contained 5 bases not matched to a gene. CDR3 length: 14 residues. Per the germline V gene, CDR1 is SQVTM and CDR2 is ANQGSEA. DNA for the CDR3: TGCAGCGTCCTAAGACAGGGGGCGAACACTGAAGCTTTCTTT. It encodes CSVLRQGANTEAFF.